The sample holds many counts of the clone carrying this T cell receptor beta chain. Its antigen is as yet unknown. Combining iRepertoire HTBI primers with Arm-PCR of CDR3 regions, the authors built TCR beta libraries. MiXCR, applied by TCRdb to the multiplex PCR reads, yields one record per CDR3 protein. The sample has 680,000 or so distinct CDR3 sequences; about 16% are singletons. This record belongs to a study of regulatory T cells in long-lasting Graves disease. The wider study: Graves' patients (newly diagnosed) had been on antithyroid drugs under 3 months.

Time point indicated: newly diagnosed GD, antithyroid drugs for less than 3 months. PBMC-derived RNA was used for the TCR library. Germline V gene data show CDR1 as MDHEN and CDR2 as SYDVKM. The CDR3 totals 17 residues. V dropped 7 bases and J dropped 0 bases, with 16 bases sitting between them. The study's findings and limits: The persistent group shared 3,000 or so public clonotypes, more than the 966 shared by new patients. When disease was persistent, TRBV28, TRBJ1-2 and TRBJ2-5 were the favored segments.

This sample also appeared in a second study, on T cells in Graves' hyperthyroidism and ophthalmopathy.

The input for sequencing was peripheral blood mononuclear cells (PBMCs), taken at new diagnosis, from a patient treated with antithyroid drugs. This receptor was taken from a woman in her 30s with Graves disease. The J gene is TRBJ1-6, the V gene TRBV28; no clear D. The CDR3, as DNA: TGTGCCAGCAACCCCTGGACCGGCAGCTCCTATAATTCACCCCTCCACTTT. Its protein product is CASNPWTGSSYNSPLHF. The full variable domain, rest sourced from reference TRBV28 and TRBJ1-6, is DVKVTQSSRYLVKRTGEKVFLECVQDMDHENMFWYRQDPGLGLRLIYFSYDVKMKEKGDIPEGYSVSREKKERFSLILESASTNQTSMYLCASNPWTGSSYNSPLHFGNGTRLTVT.